The source of this T cell receptor (beta chain) is a study of OX40 agonist ivuxolimab in advanced cancers. Study summary: In three patients, partial responses were observed, one with hepatocellular carcinoma and two with cutaneous melanoma. General study findings and limits: At doses 0.1 to 3.0 mg/kg, CD4+ and CD8+ clones expanded. The mean number of expanded clones was higher in CD8+ T cells than in CD4+.

The table came from immunoSEQ multiplex PCR; TCRdb's copy has only in-frame clones and leaves some out. Found here are roughly 34,000 clones, about four fifths of them singletons; the top ten hold about 2.5%. Of note for this clone: Its antigen is unidentified.

This CDR3 has 15 amino acids. Per germline, CDR1 SGHNT and CDR2 YYREEE (reference sequence). The V and J ends lost 4 bases and 3 bases respectively, with 16 bases between them. This sequence was found in an adult with an advanced solid tumor such as melanoma, head and neck, liver or kidney cancer. This chain joins TRBV5-4 and TRBJ1-1; weak D call: TRBD1 (5 bases). The sequencing used CD4+ or CD8+ T cells sorted from blood, collected in a trial of the OX40 agonist ivuxolimab. The CDR3: CASSARLGGDTEAFF. The CDR3, as DNA: TGTGCCAGCAGCGCCAGGTTGGGAGGGGACACTGAAGCTTTCTTT.